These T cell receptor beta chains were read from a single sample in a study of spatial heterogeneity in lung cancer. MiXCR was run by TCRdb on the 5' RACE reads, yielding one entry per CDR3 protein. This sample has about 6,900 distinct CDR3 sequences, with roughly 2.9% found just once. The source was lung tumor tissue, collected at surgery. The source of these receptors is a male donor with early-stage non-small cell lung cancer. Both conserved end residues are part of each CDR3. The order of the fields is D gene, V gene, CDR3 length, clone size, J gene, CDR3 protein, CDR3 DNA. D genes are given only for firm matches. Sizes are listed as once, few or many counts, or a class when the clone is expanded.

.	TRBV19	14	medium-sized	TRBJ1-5	CASSGQTDNQPQHF	TGTGCCAGTTCGGGACAAACAGACAATCAGCCCCAGCATTTT
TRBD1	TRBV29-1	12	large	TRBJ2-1	CSVGTAYNEQFF	TGCAGCGTAGGGACAGCCTACAATGAGCAGTTCTTC
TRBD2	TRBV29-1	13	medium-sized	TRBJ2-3	CSASPGGTDTQYF	TGCAGCGCCTCTCCGGGAGGGACAGATACGCAGTATTTT
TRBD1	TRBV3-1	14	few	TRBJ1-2	CASSQGDRGRSYTF	TGTGCCAGCAGCCAAGGCGACAGGGGAAGGAGCTACACCTTC
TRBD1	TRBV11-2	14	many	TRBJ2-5	CASSRGTGKETQYF	TGTGCCAGCAGCCGCGGGACAGGAAAAGAGACCCAGTACTTC
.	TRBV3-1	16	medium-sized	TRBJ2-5	CASSQDLGRPGETQYF	TGTGCCAGCAGCCAAGATCTGGGGCGACCTGGGGAGACCCAGTACTTC
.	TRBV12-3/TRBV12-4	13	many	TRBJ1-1	CASSPTGNTEAFF	TGTGCCAGCAGCCCTACAGGGAACACTGAAGCTTTCTTT
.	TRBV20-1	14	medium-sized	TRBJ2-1	CSARDTTTYNEQFF	TGCAGTGCTAGAGATACTACGACCTACAATGAGCAGTTCTTC
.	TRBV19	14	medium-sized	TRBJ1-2	CASSIGEGSNGYTF	TGTGCCAGTAGTATCGGGGAGGGATCGAATGGCTACACCTTC
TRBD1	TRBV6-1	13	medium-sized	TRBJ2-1	CARTGSLYNEQFF	TGTGCACGGACAGGGAGCTTGTACAATGAGCAGTTCTTC
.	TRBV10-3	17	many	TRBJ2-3	CAISESSETSSTDTQYF	TGTGCCATCAGTGAGTCATCCGAGACCTCGAGCACAGATACGCAGTATTTT
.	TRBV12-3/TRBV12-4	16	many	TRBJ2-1	CASSSGIPLSYNEQFF	TGTGCCAGCAGCTCAGGGATCCCACTTAGCTACAATGAGCAGTTCTTC
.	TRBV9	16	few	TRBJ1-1	CASSFVMGPRDGEAFF	TGTGCCAGCAGCTTCGTTATGGGCCCTCGGGACGGTGAAGCTTTCTTT
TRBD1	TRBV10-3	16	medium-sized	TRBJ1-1	CAISDVSDRGHTEAFF	TGTGCCATCAGTGATGTTTCTGACAGGGGGCACACTGAAGCTTTCTTT
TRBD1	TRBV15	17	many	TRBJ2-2	CATSRVGTAFIPGELFF	TGTGCCACCAGCAGAGTAGGGACAGCTTTTATTCCCGGGGAGCTGTTTTTT
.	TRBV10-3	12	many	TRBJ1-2	CAIGSQDYGYTF	TGTGCCATTGGGTCCCAAGACTATGGCTACACCTTC
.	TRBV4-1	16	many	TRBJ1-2	CASSQDKPLPAVSYTF	TGCGCCAGCAGCCAAGATAAGCCCTTGCCTGCCGTCAGCTACACCTTC
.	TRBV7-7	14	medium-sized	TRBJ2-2	CASSLDGNTGELFF	TGTGCCAGCAGCTTAGACGGGAACACCGGGGAGCTGTTTTTT
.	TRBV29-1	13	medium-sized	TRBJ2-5	CSVELILGETQYF	TGCAGCGTTGAATTAATCCTGGGGGAGACCCAGTACTTC
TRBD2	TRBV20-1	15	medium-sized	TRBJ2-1	CSARPLAGDPGEQFF	TGCAGTGCTAGGCCACTAGCGGGAGATCCGGGTGAGCAGTTCTTC
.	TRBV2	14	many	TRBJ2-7	CASSLDGFSYEQYF	TGTGCCAGCAGTCTGGACGGGTTTTCCTACGAGCAGTACTTC
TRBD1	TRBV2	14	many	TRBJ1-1	CASSEAGTGRGAFF	TGTGCCAGCAGTGAAGCCGGGACAGGGAGGGGAGCTTTCTTT
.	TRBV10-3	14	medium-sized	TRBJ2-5	CAISEDFTQETQYF	TGTGCCATCAGTGAGGACTTTACGCAAGAGACCCAGTACTTC
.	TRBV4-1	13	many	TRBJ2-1	CASSQALSLSRFF	TGCGCCAGCAGCCAAGCCCTCTCACTGAGTCGGTTCTTC
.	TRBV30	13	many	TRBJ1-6	CAWSVQEDSPLHF	TGTGCCTGGAGTGTACAAGAAGATTCACCCCTCCACTTT
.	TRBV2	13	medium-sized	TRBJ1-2	CASSEVGTYGYTF	TGTGCCAGCAGTGAAGTCGGCACTTATGGCTACACCTTC
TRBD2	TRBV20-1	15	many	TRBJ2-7	CSARDATSGTYEQYF	TGCAGTGCTAGAGATGCGACTAGCGGTACCTACGAGCAGTACTTC
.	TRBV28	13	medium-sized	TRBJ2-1	CASSLGRVNEQFF	TGTGCCAGCAGTTTAGGGCGAGTTAATGAGCAGTTCTTC
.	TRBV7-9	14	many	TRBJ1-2	CVSSHSGYGYGYTF	TGTGTCAGCAGCCACTCGGGGTATGGCTATGGCTACACCTTC
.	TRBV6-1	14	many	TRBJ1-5	CASSEAFQNQPQHF	TGTGCCAGCAGTGAAGCGTTCCAGAATCAGCCCCAGCATTTT
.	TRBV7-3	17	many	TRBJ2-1	CASSLLAVSGPYNEQFF	TGTGCCAGCAGCTTATTAGCAGTAAGTGGTCCATACAATGAGCAGTTCTTC
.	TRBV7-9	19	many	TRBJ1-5	CASSLAGSTGTVSNQPQHF	TGTGCCAGCAGCTTAGCGGGCAGCACCGGAACTGTTAGCAATCAGCCCCAGCATTTT
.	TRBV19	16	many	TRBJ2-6	CASSKRPISGANVLTF	TGTGCCAGTAGCAAAAGACCGATCTCTGGGGCCAACGTCCTGACTTTC
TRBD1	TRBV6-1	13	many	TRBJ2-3	CASSFTGGDTQYF	TGTGCCAGCAGTTTTACAGGGGGAGATACGCAGTATTTT
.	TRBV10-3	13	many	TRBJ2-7	CAISGAASYEQYF	TGTGCCATCAGTGGGGCAGCTTCCTACGAGCAGTACTTC
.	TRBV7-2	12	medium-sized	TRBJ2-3	CASSQGGGPQYF	TGTGCCAGCAGCCAAGGAGGAGGGCCGCAGTATTTT
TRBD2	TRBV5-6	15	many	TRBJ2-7	CASSLPVAGGYEQYF	TGTGCCAGCAGCTTACCGGTAGCGGGAGGGTACGAGCAGTACTTC
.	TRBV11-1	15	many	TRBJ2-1	CASSLVSDPDNEQFF	TGTGCCAGCAGCTTAGTCTCGGACCCAGACAATGAGCAGTTCTTC
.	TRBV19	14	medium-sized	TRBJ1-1	CASSVPGRGTEAFF	TGTGCCAGTAGTGTCCCGGGGCGGGGTACTGAAGCTTTCTTT
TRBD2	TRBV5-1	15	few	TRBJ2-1	CASSPSGRVVDEQFF	TGCGCCAGCAGCCCTAGCGGGAGGGTGGTTGATGAGCAGTTCTTC
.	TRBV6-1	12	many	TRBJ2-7	CAGRSWPYEQYF	TGTGCCGGACGATCCTGGCCTTACGAGCAGTACTTC
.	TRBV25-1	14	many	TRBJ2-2	CATSPQANTGELFF	TGTGCCACCTCCCCCCAGGCGAACACCGGGGAGCTGTTTTTT
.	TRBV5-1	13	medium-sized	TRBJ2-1	CASSLGIDNEQFF	TGCGCCAGCAGCTTGGGGATTGACAATGAGCAGTTCTTC
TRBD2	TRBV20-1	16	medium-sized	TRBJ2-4	CSATQLAAMTKNIQYF	TGCAGTGCCACGCAACTAGCGGCAATGACCAAAAACATTCAGTACTTC
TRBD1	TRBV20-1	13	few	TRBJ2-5	CSARGQGFETQYF	TGCAGTGCTAGGGGACAGGGGTTTGAGACCCAGTACTTC